The entry below gives a single T cell receptor beta chain sequence along with its context. Its antigen is as yet unknown. The data were taken from a study of shared clonotypes between healthy human individuals. Replicate sorted-subset PCRs were loaded with around 210 ng DNA, tens of thousands of T cell genomes. The data were produced by immunoSEQ multiplex PCR, yet TCRdb's version contains in-frame clones alone and is incomplete. The sample holds approximately 1,500,000 clones, approximately 96% seen once. Points from the study as a whole: Clonotypes which were not shared had lower generation probabilities than clonotypes that all four donors shared. Rarefaction showed sorted-subset sequencing was incomplete despite large depth.

Source material: naive CD4+ T cells sorted from blood. This sample's subset: CD45RA+ positively selected. The receptor was isolated from a man aged 25-45 years in good health.

The CDR3 DNA sequence: TGTGCCAGCAGCGGGCCCTCACTAGCCAAAAACATTCAGTACTTC. Translating gives CASSGPSLAKNIQYF. J is TRBJ2-4 and V is TRBV6-6, with D unresolved. Deletions cut 6 bases from V and 0 bases from J, with 12 bases between. CDR3 length: 15 residues. Germline lookup yields CDR1 MNHNY and CDR2 SVGAGI (reference sequence).